One and the same sample provided the 3 T cell receptor beta chains below, sequenced in a study of cytomegalovirus exposure and HLA in healthy donors. Repertoires were generated with immunoSEQ multiplex PCR, while TCRdb's copy carries only in-frame clones and drops some. Here the sample spans about 130,000 clones, approximately 82% being singletons. Sequenced input: PBMCs. The receptor source for this set is a man aged 25-45 years in good health and CMV-seropositive.

The rearrangement links TRBV6-5 to TRBJ1-1, with TRBD1 matching over 12 bases. The CDR3 covers 14 residues. CDR1 is MNHEY and CDR2 is SVGAGI in the germline V gene. V shed 7 bases, J shed 4 bases, and the junction held 4 bases outside the gene matches. CDR3 sequence: CASTSGQGATEAFF. In DNA form, the CDR3 reads TGTGCCAGCACCTCGGGACAGGGGGCCACTGAAGCTTTCTTT.

This chain links TRBV10-3 with TRBJ2-3; TRBD1 matches 12 bases. CDR1 ENHRY and CDR2 SYGVKD come from the germline V gene. The CDR3 consists of 15 residues. The V segment lost 6 bases and the J segment 6 bases; nucleotides outside the gene matches: 7. The CDR3 DNA reads as TGTGCCATCAGGGCCACCGGGACAGGGGGCGATACGCAGTATTTT. This encodes CAIRATGTGGDTQYF.

The CDR3: CASSVGYEQYF. In DNA form, the CDR3 reads TGTGCCAGCAGTGTCGGGTACGAGCAGTACTTC. The genes are TRBV2 and TRBJ2-7, with unresolved D. Trimming left V 4 bases short and J 4 bases short, with 5 bases between. This CDR3 has 11 residues. Germline V lookup: CDR1 SNHLY, CDR2 FYNNEI.